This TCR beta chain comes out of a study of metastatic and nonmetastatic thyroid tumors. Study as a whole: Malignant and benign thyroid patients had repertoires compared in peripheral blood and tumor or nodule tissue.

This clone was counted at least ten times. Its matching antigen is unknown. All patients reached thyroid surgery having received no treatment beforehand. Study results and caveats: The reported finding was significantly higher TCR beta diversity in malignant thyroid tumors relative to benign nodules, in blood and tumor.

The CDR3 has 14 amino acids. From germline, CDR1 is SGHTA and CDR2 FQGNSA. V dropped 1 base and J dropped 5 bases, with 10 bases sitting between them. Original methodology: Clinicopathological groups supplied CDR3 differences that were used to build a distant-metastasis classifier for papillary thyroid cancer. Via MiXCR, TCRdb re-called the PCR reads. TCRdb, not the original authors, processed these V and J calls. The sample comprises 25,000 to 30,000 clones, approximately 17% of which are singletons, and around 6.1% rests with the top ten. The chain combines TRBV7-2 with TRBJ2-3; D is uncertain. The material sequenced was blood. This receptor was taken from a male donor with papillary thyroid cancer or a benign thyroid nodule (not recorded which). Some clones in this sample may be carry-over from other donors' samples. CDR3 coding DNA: TGTGCCAGCAGCTTAGAGACTCCGAGAGATACGCAGTATTTT. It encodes CASSLETPRDTQYF.